A selection of T cell receptor beta chains follows, all from one sample in a study of cytomegalovirus exposure and HLA in healthy donors. The repertoire was sequenced with immunoSEQ multiplex PCR; TCRdb's copy has only in-frame clones and lacks some. Counted here are about 120,000 clones, 70% to 80% occurring once; the ten biggest clones make up under 1.5%. Material: PBMCs. The receptor source for this set is a female donor in good health and CMV-seronegative. The CDR3 runs from the conserved cysteine through the conserved F or W. The order of the fields is clone size, CDR3 length, J gene, D gene, V gene, CDR3 protein, CDR3 DNA. The D gene is left open where the match is weak. Clone size is not always given. Where it is, it says once, few, many or a class for expanded clones.

few	17	TRBJ2-1	.	TRBV6-1	CASSANLERGSYNEQFF	TGTGCCAGCAGTGCAAACCTAGAGAGAGGTTCCTACAATGAGCAGTTCTTC
.	17	TRBJ2-1	TRBD2	TRBV4-2	CASSQAVGLAEINEQFF	TGTGCCAGCAGCCAGGCAGTCGGACTAGCGGAGATCAATGAGCAGTTCTTC
.	13	TRBJ2-7	.	TRBV27	CASSWDKNYEQYF	TGTGCCAGCAGTTGGGACAAGAACTACGAGCAGTACTTC
.	15	TRBJ2-7	TRBD1	TRBV4-3	CASSRDGQGDYEQYF	TGCGCCAGCAGCCGAGACGGACAGGGGGACTACGAGCAGTACTTC
.	15	TRBJ1-1	TRBD1	TRBV6-5	CASSYPDRGLAEAFF	TGTGCCAGCAGTTACCCCGACAGGGGTCTCGCTGAAGCTTTCTTT
.	16	TRBJ2-3	TRBD2	TRBV7-6	CASSLGLAGRTDTQYF	TGTGCCAGCAGCTTAGGGCTAGCGGGACGGACAGATACGCAGTATTTT
.	14	TRBJ2-5	.	TRBV27	CASSPQPRVETQYF	TGTGCCAGCAGTCCCCAGCCGAGGGTGGAGACCCAGTACTTC
.	16	TRBJ1-6	.	TRBV25-1	CASSVGRGSYNSPLHF	TGTGCCAGCAGCGTAGGACGGGGATCCTATAATTCACCCCTCCACTTT
.	14	TRBJ1-3	TRBD1	TRBV11-1	CASGDSSSGNTIYF	TGTGCCAGCGGGGACAGCTCCTCTGGAAACACCATATATTTT
few	14	TRBJ1-5	TRBD1	TRBV9	CASSVDGRGQPQHF	TGTGCCAGCAGCGTAGATGGCAGGGGGCAGCCCCAGCATTTT
.	15	TRBJ1-4	TRBD1	TRBV27	CASSRDRAANEKLFF	TGTGCCAGCAGCAGAGACAGGGCGGCTAATGAAAAACTGTTTTTT
.	15	TRBJ2-3	.	TRBV6-5	CASILPGLVVDTQYF	TGTGCCAGCATTCTTCCGGGACTGGTAGTAGATACGCAGTATTTT
.	16	TRBJ2-5	TRBD2	TRBV5-1	CASSRIAGVRGETQYF	TGCGCCAGCAGCCGAATAGCGGGAGTGCGGGGGGAGACCCAGTACTTC
.	14	TRBJ1-1	.	TRBV29-1	CSVVSRNMGTEAFF	TGCAGCGTTGTATCCAGGAACATGGGCACTGAAGCTTTCTTT
.	12	TRBJ2-7	.	TRBV7-9	CASSPTGGEQYF	TGTGCCAGCAGCCCGACAGGAGGCGAGCAGTACTTC
.	14	TRBJ2-3	TRBD2	TRBV7-9	CASSYGLEGDTQYF	TGTGCCAGCAGCTATGGACTAGAAGGCGATACGCAGTATTTT
.	14	TRBJ2-5	TRBD1	TRBV10-3	CAIGTGGLVETQYF	TGTGCCATCGGGACAGGGGGCTTGGTAGAGACCCAGTACTTC
.	14	TRBJ2-1	TRBD2	TRBV7-2	CASTFRGGRNEQFF	TGTGCCAGCACCTTTAGGGGCGGGAGAAATGAGCAGTTCTTC
.	14	TRBJ2-5	.	TRBV19	CASSMRWQRETQYF	TGTGCCAGTAGTATGAGGTGGCAGCGAGAGACCCAGTACTTC
.	16	TRBJ1-4	.	TRBV21-1	CASSKKRQGSNEKLFF	TGTGCCAGCAGCAAGAAGCGACAGGGCTCTAATGAAAAACTGTTTTTT
.	16	TRBJ2-3	TRBD2	TRBV19	CASSLGLAESTDTQYF	TGTGCCAGTAGTTTGGGACTAGCGGAGAGCACAGATACGCAGTATTTT
once	14	TRBJ2-5	.	TRBV19	CASSMPQGTETQYF	TGTGCCAGTAGTATGCCACAGGGTACAGAGACCCAGTACTTC
.	15	TRBJ2-1	.	TRBV6-1	CASRHLQSSYNEQFF	TGTGCCAGCAGGCACTTACAGAGCTCCTACAATGAGCAGTTCTTC
.	12	TRBJ1-1	.	TRBV10-3	CAIGKGDTEAFF	TGTGCCATCGGCAAAGGAGACACTGAAGCTTTCTTT
.	14	TRBJ2-5	TRBD2	TRBV28	CASSATVGGETQYF	TGTGCCAGCAGCGCGACAGTGGGAGGGGAGACCCAGTACTTC